These 27 T cell receptor beta chains originate from one sample sequenced in a study of cytotoxic CD8 clonotypes in ibrutinib-treated CLL. Some clones are missing from TCRdb's copy, which holds only in-frame ones; the method was immunoSEQ multiplex PCR. There are about 270,000 clones in the sample; around 69% occur only once, and about 6% lies in the top ten. The sample was PBMCs, taken at disease progression, from a patient treated with ibrutinib. The receptor set was obtained from a human donor with chronic lymphocytic leukemia.

V usage is TRBV4-1 and J usage is TRBJ2-3; 13 bases match TRBD2. J lost 0 bases, V lost 1 base, and 1 base had no gene match. Looked up from germline, CDR1 is MGHRA and CDR2 is YSYEKL. This CDR3 region has 17 residues. Here the CDR3 reads CASSQGLAGGSTDTQYF. The CDR3, as DNA: TGCGCCAGCAGCCAAGGACTAGCGGGAGGCAGCACAGATACGCAGTATTTT.

This clone was seen more than once but under ten times. The chain combines TRBV29-1 with TRBJ1-2, with TRBD1 as a possible D gene (6 bases). V lost 4 bases, J lost 4 bases, and 10 bases lay in between. Germline assignment: CDR1 SQVTM and CDR2 ANQGSEA. The CDR3 spans 12 residues. The chain's CDR3 is CSVGFRGYGYTF. CDR3 nucleotides: TGCAGCGTTGGTTTCAGGGGCTATGGCTACACCTTC.

The chain couples TRBV9 to TRBJ2-7; D unclear. The CDR3 covers 13 residues. V lost 3 bases and J lost 8, with 15 bases in between. CDR1 and CDR2 (germline): SGDLS, YYNGEE. The DNA for the CDR3 is TGTGCCAGCAGCGCCGATCACATGGGTAAGCAGTACTTC. This translates into CASSADHMGKQYF.

J is TRBJ2-7 and V is TRBV19; D is possibly TRBD1 (6 bases). CDR3 length: 15 residues. Germline CDR1 reads LNHDA; CDR2 reads SQIVND (reference sequence). The V and J ends lost 4 bases and 2 bases respectively, with 15 bases between them. The CDR3 reads CASSNTGRGTYEQYF. The CDR3 coding sequence is TGTGCCAGTAGTAACACAGGTAGGGGGACCTACGAGCAGTACTTC. The entire variable domain, with the rest obtained from reference TRBV19 and TRBJ2-7, is as follows: DGGITQSPKYLFRKEGQNVTLSCEQNLNHDAMYWYRQDPGQGLRLIYYSQIVNDFQKGDIAEGYSVSREKKESFPLTVTSAQKNPTAFYLCASSNTGRGTYEQYFGPGTRLTVT.

The chain has TRBV12-5 and TRBJ2-1; the D gene is possibly TRBD1 (5 bases). This CDR3 is built from 14 residues. V dropped 5 bases and J dropped 1 base, with 9 bases sitting between them. CDR1 LGHNT and CDR2 FRNRAP come from the germline V gene. In DNA form, the CDR3 reads TGTGCTAGTGGTACTCAGGGTTCCTACAATGAGCAGTTCTTC. Translated, it gives CASGTQGSYNEQFF.

This clone was counted between two and nine times. The rearrangement links TRBV19 to TRBJ2-5; D remains unclear. The V gene lost 1 base and the J gene lost 0 bases, with 6 bases spanning the gap. Germline V gives CDR1 LNHDA, CDR2 SQIVND (reference sequence). This CDR3 contains 14 residues. DNA of the CDR3: TGTGCCAGTAGTATAGCCCAGTACCAAGAGACCCAGTACTTC. Translated, it gives CASSIAQYQETQYF.

The rearrangement joins TRBV7-8 to TRBJ1-6, with TRBD1 identical over 10 bases. Trimming removed 4 bases from V and 5 bases from J; junction bases left unmatched: 14. The CDR3 runs to 19 residues. In germline, CDR1 is SGHVS, CDR2 FQNEAQ. This CDR3 reads CASSSGTGTGEGNNSPLHF. The CDR3 DNA reads as TGTGCCAGCAGCTCAGGAACCGGGACAGGGGAAGGAAATAATTCACCCCTCCACTTT.

V is TRBV10-3 and J is TRBJ2-2, with TRBD2 matching 7 bases. After removal of 2 bases from V and 6 bases from J, the junction contained 3 bases not matched to a gene. This CDR3 has 14 amino acids. Germline loops: CDR1 ENHRY, CDR2 SYGVKD. CDR3: CAISENGLAGELFF. The CDR3 DNA reads as TGTGCCATCAGTGAGAATGGACTAGCCGGGGAGCTGTTTTTT.

This clone was seen once. The chain uses TRBV4-3 and TRBJ2-2, with 7 bases fitting TRBD1. V lost 0 bases to trimming and J lost 4 bases; unmatched junction nucleotides: 2. The germline CDR1 and CDR2 sequences are LGHNA and YSLEER. This CDR3 has 15 residues. The CDR3 sequence: CASSQDHRGTGELFF. The CDR3, as DNA: TGCGCCAGCAGCCAAGATCACAGGGGCACCGGGGAGCTGTTTTTT.

In its sample, this clone was seen once. This chain uses TRBV6-5 with TRBJ1-1; D not resolved. CDR1 and CDR2 from the germline V gene are MNHEY and SVGAGI. V was pared by 5 bases and J by 2 bases, with 9 bases between. This CDR3 contains 13 residues. CDR3 sequence (DNA): TGTGCCAGCAGTCTCATTAAAAACACTGAAGCTTTCTTT. Protein: CASSLIKNTEAFF.

The chain employs TRBV5-1 and TRBJ2-7; D not resolved. V was pared by 0 bases and J by 6 bases, with 10 bases between. CDR1 and CDR2 from the germline V gene are SGHRS and YFSETQ. There are 13 residues in the CDR3. The CDR3, as DNA: TGCGCCAGCAGCTTGGGGGAAGTGGGCGAGCAGTACTTC. This encodes CASSLGEVGEQYF.

This clone has more than one count but fewer than ten. V is TRBV6-6 and J is TRBJ2-7; TRBD2 might be the D (5 bases). V was trimmed by 5 bases and J by 5 bases, leaving 10 bases between them. CDR3 length equals 12 residues. Germline CDR1 is MNHNY and CDR2 is SVGAGI (reference sequence). The CDR3 here is CASSTHGNEQYF. In DNA form, the CDR3 reads TGTGCCAGCAGTACCCACGGGAACGAGCAGTACTTC.

Written as DNA, the CDR3 is TGTGCCAGCTCACCTTTCGACCAAGAGACCCAGTACTTC. As protein: CASSPFDQETQYF. The chain joins TRBV18 to TRBJ2-5; D gene uncertain. CDR3 length: 13 residues. Germline V gene data show CDR1 as KGHSH and CDR2 as LQKENI. Trimming shortened V by 3 bases and J by 0 bases, and 5 bases separated the two germline ends.

The chain recombines TRBV18 with TRBJ1-6, with 8 nucleotides matching TRBD1. The V gene end was trimmed by 3 bases and the J gene end by 5 bases; junction bases not matched to a gene: 3. Germline assignment: CDR1 KGHSH and CDR2 LQKENI. This CDR3 has 15 amino acids. CDR3 nucleotides: TGTGCCAGCTCACCCCAGGGGGCGCATAATTCACCCCTCCACTTT. Residues: CASSPQGAHNSPLHF.

In this sample, this clone turned up a few times. The chain has TRBV29-1 and TRBJ1-1; D remains ambiguous. The CDR3 is made up of 11 amino acids. Per germline, CDR1 SQVTM and CDR2 ANQGSEA. The V and J ends lost 4 bases and 1 base respectively, with 4 bases between them. CDR3 nucleotide sequence: TGCAGCGTTGTCAGGAACACTGAAGCTTTCTTT. Translated, it gives CSVVRNTEAFF.

The CDR3 region has the DNA TGTGCTAGTGGTTTGCTCGGGACAGGGGGGGACGAGCAGTACTTC. Amino acids: CASGLLGTGGDEQYF. V is TRBV12-5 and J is TRBJ2-7, with 11 bases that match TRBD1. CDR1 is LGHNT and CDR2 is FRNRAP in the germline V gene. V shed 2 bases, J shed 5 bases, and the junction held 5 bases outside the gene matches. The CDR3 loop spans 15 amino acids.

The chain has TRBV28 and TRBJ1-3, with unresolved D. V was pared by 5 bases and J by 3 bases, with 5 bases between. CDR3 length: 12 amino acids. The V gene's germline CDR1 is MDHEN and CDR2 SYDVKM. The CDR3 sequence is CASSIFGNTIYF. The CDR3 DNA is TGTGCCAGCAGTATTTTTGGAAACACCATATATTTT.

The gene calls are TRBV9 and TRBJ2-5; the D gene could be TRBD1 or TRBD2 (7 bases each). Per germline, CDR1 SGDLS and CDR2 YYNGEE. The CDR3 has 15 amino acids. V lost 6 bases, J lost 4 bases, and 19 bases lay in between. The CDR3 DNA is TGTGCCAGCAATGAGGGAGGGAACAGGGGAGAGACCCAGTACTTC. Its protein is CASNEGGNRGETQYF. Full variable domain (outside the CDR3, taken from reference TRBV9 and TRBJ2-5): DSGVTQTPKHLITATGQRVTLRCSPRSGDLSVYWYQQSLDQGLQFLIQYYNGEERAKGNILERFSAQQFPDLHSELNLSSLELGDSALYFCASNEGGNRGETQYFGPGTRLLVL.

Concerning this clone itself: Mismatch with germline at one junction end may stem from a read error. CDR3 nucleotide sequence: TGTGCCAGCTCGCCACTAGCGGGGGGGACCTCCTACGAGCAGTACTTC. Translated, it gives CASSPLAGGTSYEQYF. This chain connects TRBV18 to TRBJ2-7, with TRBD2 identical over 13 bases. The CDR3 is made up of 16 amino acids. Germline V CDR1 and CDR2: KGHSH, LQKENI.

The V gene is TRBV7-9, the J gene TRBJ2-1; unclear D gene. Germline V gene lookup returns CDR1 SEHNR and CDR2 FQNEAQ (reference sequence). The V end lost 2 bases, the J end lost 4 bases, and 12 bases lay between the germline ends. The CDR3 is 15 residues long. CDR3 coding DNA: TGTGCCAGCAGCTTATCTCTAGTGAGTTACAATGAGCAGTTCTTC. Translation: CASSLSLVSYNEQFF.

The V gene is TRBV13, the J gene TRBJ2-7, with TRBD2 matching 7 bases. This CDR3 region has 13 residues. V lost 5 bases, J lost 0 bases, and 1 base stayed unmatched. Germline CDR1 PRHDT, CDR2 FYEKMQ (reference sequence). As DNA, the CDR3 is TGTGCCAGCAGCGGGAGGGACTCCTACGAGCAGTACTTC. It codes for CASSGRDSYEQYF.

The DNA of the CDR3 is TGTGCCAGCAGCGCGAGCTCTGGGGCCAACGTCCTGACTTTC. It codes for CASSASSGANVLTF. The chain combines TRBV6-5 with TRBJ2-6, with no clear D. There are 14 residues in the CDR3. Trimming took off 6 bases at V and 0 bases at J, with 6 bases between the two ends. Germline CDR1 reads MNHEY; CDR2 reads SVGAGI.

CDR3 DNA sequence: TGTGCCAGCACCGCACCCCCTAACTATGGCTACACCTTC. Protein sequence: CASTAPPNYGYTF. This rearrangement joins TRBV2 to TRBJ1-2; the D is unclear. Germline loops: CDR1 SNHLY, CDR2 FYNNEI. The CDR3 spans 13 residues. The V end was cut by 7 bases, the J end by 0 bases, with 9 bases between.

This clone was found a few times. CDR3 in DNA: TGTGCTAGTGGTTGGGACGGTAACTATGGCTACACCTTC. Translating it yields CASGWDGNYGYTF. The V and J genes are TRBV12-5 and TRBJ1-2; possibly TRBD1 for D (5 bases). V was trimmed by 4 bases and J by 1 base, leaving 7 bases between them. Germline CDR1 LGHNT, CDR2 FRNRAP. There are 13 residues in the CDR3.

The V and J genes are TRBV7-9 and TRBJ1-2; D possibly corresponds to TRBD1 (5 bases). CDR3 length equals 11 residues. Germline CDR1 reads SEHNR; CDR2 reads FQNEAQ (reference sequence). V was pared by 5 bases and J by 6 bases, with 7 bases between. The CDR3 sequence: CASSPGDGYTF. The CDR3 nucleotides read TGTGCCAGCAGCCCGGGGGATGGCTACACCTTC.

V usage is TRBV5-1 and J usage is TRBJ1-2; TRBD1 might be the D (6 bases). V lost 0 bases and J lost 4, with 13 bases in between. Germline CDR1 reads SGHRS; CDR2 reads YFSETQ. CDR3 size: 15 residues. CDR3 DNA sequence: TGCGCCAGCAGCTTGGAGTACTCAGGGGCCTATGGCTACACCTTC. Translated, it gives CASSLEYSGAYGYTF.

The chain uses TRBV5-1 and TRBJ2-1; possibly TRBD2 for D (6 bases). Germline V gene lookup returns CDR1 SGHRS and CDR2 YFSETQ. V was shortened by 5 bases and J by 2 bases, with 14 bases between the two germline ends. This CDR3 spans 15 amino acids. DNA of the CDR3: TGCGCCAGCAGTCAAAACAGGAGGGCCTACAATGAGCAGTTCTTC. Encoded protein: CASSQNRRAYNEQFF.